Listed below are T cell receptor beta chains from one sample, sequenced in a study of blood T cell repertoires in COVID-19. Sequencing was performed with immunoSEQ multiplex PCR; in TCRdb, only in-frame clones are kept and a portion is missing. Of roughly 30,000 clones listed, 85% are singletons. The sample taken for sequencing was peripheral blood. The receptor source for this set is a human donor with acute or convalescent COVID-19. The donor label of this sample is uncertain. The CDR3 runs from the conserved cysteine through the conserved F or W. D genes are given only for firm matches. Only some rows state a clone size, as once, few, many or a class for expanded clones.

>TRBV6-1|.|15|.|TRBJ1-3
TGTGCCAGCAGTGAAACGGCCAGGTCTGGAAACACCATATATTTT
CASSETARSGNTIYF
>TRBV28|few|14|.|TRBJ1-1
TGTGCCAGCAGGGGATCCAGGGCGCGCACTGAAGCTTTCTTT
CASRGSRARTEAFF
>TRBV3-1/TRBV3-2|.|16|.|TRBJ1-1
TGTGCCAGCAGCCCAGGGACATTGTTGGCTATTTCTGAAGCTTTCTTT
CASSPGTLLAISEAFF
>TRBV7-2|.|16|TRBD2|TRBJ2-4
TGTGCCAGCAGCTCAGTAGCGGGCATAGCCAAAAACATTCAGTACTTC
CASSSVAGIAKNIQYF
>TRBV11-3|.|12|.|TRBJ2-5
TGTGCCAGCAGCTTCTCAGGGGAGACCCAGTACTTC
CASSFSGETQYF
>TRBV7-2|.|13|.|TRBJ2-7
TGTGCCAGCAGCTTCGGACACCCCTACGAGCAGTACTTC
CASSFGHPYEQYF
>TRBV19|.|16|.|TRBJ2-1
TGTGCCAGTAGTCCTTACGAGGGCCCTACCCACAATGAGCAGTTCTTC
CASSPYEGPTHNEQFF
>TRBV11-1|.|16|TRBD1|TRBJ2-7
TGTGCCAGCAGCCCGAGGACAGGGGGCAATTTGTACGAGCAGTACTTC
CASSPRTGGNLYEQYF
>TRBV5-1|.|16|TRBD1|TRBJ2-3
TGCGCCAGCAGCTTGGGGACAGGGTATTCGACAGATACGCAGTATTTT
CASSLGTGYSTDTQYF
>TRBV5-5|once|14|.|TRBJ1-5
TGTGCCAGCAGCTTGGAGGGAGGTGGGCAGCCCCAGCATTTT
CASSLEGGGQPQHF
>TRBV11-2|.|13|TRBD1|TRBJ1-4
TGTGCCAGCAGCTTAGGACAGGGGGAAAAACTGTTTTTT
CASSLGQGEKLFF
>TRBV7-3|.|15|TRBD2|TRBJ2-5
TGTGCCAGCAGCTTTAGCGGGGGCTTCCAAGAGACCCAGTACTTC
CASSFSGGFQETQYF
>TRBV5-8|.|15|.|TRBJ2-4
TGTGCCAGCAGCCCCTTAGAAAGTGCCAAAAACATTCAGTACTTC
CASSPLESAKNIQYF
>TRBV11-3|.|14|.|TRBJ1-3
TGTGCCAGCAGCTTTCAGGGTTCTGGAAACACCATATATTTT
CASSFQGSGNTIYF
>TRBV28|.|14|.|TRBJ1-6
TGTGCCAGCAGTTTCACGCGGGGGAATTCACCCCTCCACTTT
CASSFTRGNSPLHF
>TRBV19|.|15|TRBD2|TRBJ2-3
TGTGCCAGTAGGACTAGCGGGGGATTCACAGATACGCAGTATTTT
CASRTSGGFTDTQYF
>TRBV20-1|.|14|TRBD2|TRBJ2-1
TGCAGTGCTAGTGTGACCCATCGGGGGGATGAGCAGTTCTTC
CSASVTHRGDEQFF
>TRBV4-2|.|15|TRBD2|TRBJ2-2
TGTGCCAGCAGGATGGGACTAACGAACACCGGGGAGCTGTTTTTT
CASRMGLTNTGELFF
>TRBV29-1|.|14|TRBD1|TRBJ1-2
TGCAGCGTATCCCAGGGGGCCTCTAACTATGGCTACACCTTC
CSVSQGASNYGYTF
>TRBV24-1|.|16|.|TRBJ2-1
TGTGCCACCAGTGAGGGAGGTGGACGACACTACAATGAGCAGTTCTTC
CATSEGGGRHYNEQFF
>TRBV6-5|.|15|TRBD1|TRBJ1-2
TGTGCCAGCAGTCCTCGTACGACAGGGGGCTATGGCTACACCTTC
CASSPRTTGGYGYTF
>TRBV28|once|16|.|TRBJ1-2
TGTGCCAGCATGGCGGCAGGTGTGGACTTGGACTATGGCTACACCTTC
CASMAAGVDLDYGYTF
>TRBV24-1|.|12|TRBD1|TRBJ2-7
TGTGCCACCAGCGAGGGGGCGCGAGAGCAGTACTTC
CATSEGAREQYF
>TRBV7-9|few|14|.|TRBJ1-6
TGTGCCAGCAGCTTACTAGGAGGGGATTCACCCCTCCACTTT
CASSLLGGDSPLHF
>TRBV6-5|.|14|.|TRBJ1-3
TGTGCCAGCAGGCCAGGGATGTCTGGAAACACCATATATTTT
CASRPGMSGNTIYF
>TRBV2|.|13|.|TRBJ1-1
TGTGCCAGCAGTGGGGGGGGGAACACTGAAGCTTTCTTT
CASSGGGNTEAFF
>TRBV7-9|.|13|TRBD1|TRBJ1-1
TGTGCCAGCAGCTACCAGGGGGCCGGTGAAGCTTTCTTT
CASSYQGAGEAFF
>TRBV4-2|.|16|TRBD2|TRBJ2-5
TGTGCCAGCAGCCGGACTATTAGCGGGGGGGGAGAGACCCAGTACTTC
CASSRTISGGGETQYF
>TRBV3-1/TRBV3-2|few|15|TRBD1|TRBJ2-1
TGTGCCAGCAGCCAAGCAGGGGGTTCCTACAATGAGCAGTTCTTC
CASSQAGGSYNEQFF
>TRBV19|.|15|TRBD1|TRBJ1-6
TGTGCCAGTACCCCCGGACAGGGCGGTAATTCACCCCTCCACTTT
CASTPGQGGNSPLHF
>TRBV18|.|15|TRBD2|TRBJ2-1
TGTGCCAGCTCAGGGGGACTAGCGGCCTACAATGAGCAGTTCTTC
CASSGGLAAYNEQFF
>TRBV5-4|once|14|TRBD1|TRBJ1-1
TGTGCCAGCAGCCTCGACAGGGGGCACGCTGAAGCTTTCTTT
CASSLDRGHAEAFF
>TRBV30|.|17|TRBD2|TRBJ2-1
TGTGCCTGGAGTTCCACTCGGGCTAGCGGGGGGTACAATGAGCAGTTCTTC
CAWSSTRASGGYNEQFF
>TRBV27|.|17|TRBD1|TRBJ1-6
TGTGCCAGCAGAACCGCCAGGGGGCAAGTGTCCCATTCACCCCTCCACTTT
CASRTARGQVSHSPLHF
>TRBV28|.|12|TRBD1|TRBJ1-2
TGTGCCAGCAGGGGACAGGGAGAGGGCTACACCTTC
CASRGQGEGYTF
>TRBV27|.|13|.|TRBJ2-5
TGTGCCAGCAGTTTGCGATTCCAAGAGACCCAGTACTTC
CASSLRFQETQYF
>TRBV10-1|.|12|TRBD1|TRBJ1-2
TGCGCCAGCGGACAGGGGGCTCGCGGCTACACCTTC
CASGQGARGYTF
>TRBV5-4|.|13|.|TRBJ1-4
TGTGCCAGCAGCTTGACAGGGAATGAAAAACTGTTTTTT
CASSLTGNEKLFF
>TRBV19|.|16|TRBD1|TRBJ1-5
TGTGCCAGTAGCCCGGACAGGGTTAAGGGCAATCAGCCCCAGCATTTT
CASSPDRVKGNQPQHF
>TRBV18|.|15|.|TRBJ2-1
TGTGCCAGCTCAGTAGGGGCCGGGTCCTACAATGAGCAGTTCTTC
CASSVGAGSYNEQFF
>TRBV11-2|.|15|.|TRBJ1-2
TGTGCCAGCAGCTTAGAAGCAGGGCTAGGGTATGGCTACACCTTC
CASSLEAGLGYGYTF
>TRBV7-2|.|13|.|TRBJ1-1
TGTGCCAGCAGCCGATCAGGGGACACTGAAGCTTTCTTT
CASSRSGDTEAFF
>TRBV12-3/TRBV12-4|.|13|.|TRBJ1-6
TGTGCCAGCAGTCTCGCTAATAATTCACCCCTCCACTTT
CASSLANNSPLHF
>TRBV6-1|.|15|.|TRBJ2-7
TGTGCCAGCAGTGAAGAACAAGGAGGGGCCTACGAGCAGTACTTC
CASSEEQGGAYEQYF
>TRBV5-1|.|14|.|TRBJ1-2
TGCGCCAGCAGCTTGGCAGGGGAAGACTATGGCTACACCTTC
CASSLAGEDYGYTF
>TRBV11-3|.|14|TRBD1|TRBJ2-5
TGTGCCAGCAGCACCCGACAGGGGGCGCTGACCCAGTACTTC
CASSTRQGALTQYF
>TRBV30|.|14|TRBD2|TRBJ2-3
TGTGCCTGGAACCTAGCGGCTAGCACAGATACGCAGTATTTT
CAWNLAASTDTQYF
>TRBV7-6|.|16|TRBD2|TRBJ2-1
TGTGCCAGCAGCTCCCCCCGAACGGGAGGGGGCAATGAGCAGTTCTTC
CASSSPRTGGGNEQFF
>TRBV30|.|15|.|TRBJ1-2
TGTGCCTGGGCCCGTTGGGAGGGAAGGAACTATGGCTACACCTTC
CAWARWEGRNYGYTF
>TRBV11-3|.|12|.|TRBJ2-7
TGTGCCAGCAGCCTCGTCCGCTACGAGCAGTACTTC
CASSLVRYEQYF
>TRBV11-3|.|16|.|TRBJ1-6
TGTGCCAGCAGCTCAGGGATAGATTTCGGTGATTCACCCCTCCACTTT
CASSSGIDFGDSPLHF
>TRBV7-6|.|18|.|TRBJ1-6
TGTGCCAGCAGCTTAGGGTCGTATAGGGGTACCTATAATTCACCCCTCCACTTT
CASSLGSYRGTYNSPLHF
>TRBV6-5|.|15|TRBD1|TRBJ1-1
TGTGCCAGCAGCAAGCAGACAGGGTGGGGCACTGAAGCTTTCTTT
CASSKQTGWGTEAFF
>TRBV5-8|.|15|.|TRBJ1-5
TGTGCCAGCAGTCCAGGGGATGCGGGCAATCAGCCCCAGCATTTT
CASSPGDAGNQPQHF
>TRBV5-1|.|15|TRBD1|TRBJ1-6
TGCGCCAGCAGACTGGGACAGGGGAGCAATTCACCCCTCCACTTT
CASRLGQGSNSPLHF
>TRBV6-5|.|14|.|TRBJ1-1
TGTGCCAGCAGTTCGCAGGGGTCGGGCACTGAAGCTTTCTTT
CASSSQGSGTEAFF